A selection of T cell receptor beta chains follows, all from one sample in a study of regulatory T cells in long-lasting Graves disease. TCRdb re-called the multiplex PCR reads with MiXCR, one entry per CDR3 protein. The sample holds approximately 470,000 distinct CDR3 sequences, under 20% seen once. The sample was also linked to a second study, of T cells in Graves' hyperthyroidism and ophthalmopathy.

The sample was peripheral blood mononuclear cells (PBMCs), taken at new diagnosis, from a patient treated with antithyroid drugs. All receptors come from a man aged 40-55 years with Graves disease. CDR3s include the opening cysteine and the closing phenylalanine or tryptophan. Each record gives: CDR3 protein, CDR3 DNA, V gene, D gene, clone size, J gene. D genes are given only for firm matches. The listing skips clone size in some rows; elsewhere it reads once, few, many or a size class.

CDR3: CASRVSGAPEAFF
DNA: TGTGCCAGCAGGGTCTCGGGGGCTCCTGAAGCTTTCTTT
V: TRBV27
D: .
size: many
J: TRBJ1-1

CDR3: CASGLANQPQHF
DNA: TGTGCTAGTGGTTTGGCGAATCAGCCCCAGCATTTT
V: TRBV12-5
D: .
size: .
J: TRBJ1-5

CDR3: CASSQGRGNTDTQYF
DNA: TGTGCCAGCAGCCAAGGGCGCGGGAATACAGATACGCAGTATTTT
V: TRBV3-1
D: .
size: many
J: TRBJ2-3

CDR3: CSALSTSGRALWDEQFF
DNA: TGCAGTGCTCTATCCACAAGCGGGAGGGCCTTATGGGATGAGCAGTTCTTC
V: TRBV20-1
D: TRBD2
size: many
J: TRBJ2-1

CDR3: CASSLDGTGATEAFF
DNA: TGTGCCAGCAGCTTGGATGGGACAGGGGCCACTGAAGCTTTCTTT
V: TRBV5-6
D: TRBD1
size: .
J: TRBJ1-1

CDR3: CASSRIGTSGRTDTQYF
DNA: TGTGCCAGCAGTCGAATCGGGACTAGCGGACGCACAGATACGCAGTATTTT
V: TRBV12-3/TRBV12-4
D: TRBD2
size: many
J: TRBJ2-3

CDR3: CASSLGGRQGPGYTF
DNA: TGCGCCAGCAGCTTGGGGGGACGGCAGGGCCCCGGCTACACCTTC
V: TRBV5-1
D: .
size: many
J: TRBJ1-2

CDR3: CASRDRVGSTEAFF
DNA: TGTGCCAGCAGGGACAGGGTCGGATCTACTGAAGCTTTCTTT
V: TRBV28
D: TRBD1
size: many
J: TRBJ1-1

CDR3: CATSRDLGGPGEQFF
DNA: TGTGCCACCAGCAGAGATTTGGGAGGGCCAGGTGAGCAGTTCTTC
V: TRBV15
D: TRBD2
size: .
J: TRBJ2-1

CDR3: CASRGFKGYTF
DNA: TGTGCCAGCAGGGGGTTCAAGGGCTACACCTTC
V: TRBV27
D: .
size: many
J: TRBJ1-2

CDR3: CASSPLTSAFFPSYGQYF
DNA: TGCGCCAGCAGCCCCCTGACTAGCGCCTTTTTTCCCTCCTACGGGCAGTACTTC
V: TRBV5-1
D: TRBD2
size: .
J: TRBJ2-7

CDR3: CASTKATGLTDTQYF
DNA: TGTGCCAGCACCAAAGCGACAGGCCTCACAGATACGCAGTATTTT
V: TRBV2
D: .
size: many
J: TRBJ2-3

CDR3: CANSPGLEDTQYF
DNA: TGTGCCAACAGCCCCGGACTAGAAGATACGCAGTATTTT
V: TRBV7-3
D: TRBD2
size: .
J: TRBJ2-3

CDR3: CSASEPRALSSYEQYF
DNA: TGCAGTGCCAGCGAGCCTAGGGCTTTGAGCTCCTACGAGCAGTACTTC
V: TRBV20-1
D: .
size: .
J: TRBJ2-7

CDR3: CASRRPGGANVLTF
DNA: TGTGCCAGCCGCCGCCCGGGGGGGGCCAACGTCCTGACTTTC
V: TRBV28
D: .
size: .
J: TRBJ2-6

CDR3: CASSPGTEVRGYTF
DNA: TGTGCCAGCTCACCAGGGACGGAAGTTAGAGGCTACACCTTC
V: TRBV18
D: .
size: .
J: TRBJ1-2

CDR3: CASSYSYSSYEQYF
DNA: TGTGCCAGCAGTTACTCATACAGCTCCTACGAGCAGTACTTC
V: TRBV6-2/TRBV6-3
D: .
size: .
J: TRBJ2-7

CDR3: CASSSGGGPYNEQFF
DNA: TGTGCCAGCAGCTCCGGTGGCGGCCCCTACAATGAGCAGTTCTTC
V: TRBV5-4
D: .
size: .
J: TRBJ2-1

CDR3: CASSPTDSSNQPQHF
DNA: TGTGCCAGTAGTCCCACCGACAGTTCCAATCAGCCCCAGCATTTT
V: TRBV19
D: .
size: few
J: TRBJ1-5

CDR3: CASSFNTVYEQYF
DNA: TGTGCCAGCAGTTTTAACACCGTTTACGAGCAGTACTTC
V: TRBV27
D: .
size: many
J: TRBJ2-7

CDR3: CSVTTSGSSYNEQFF
DNA: TGCAGTGTCACGACTAGCGGGAGCTCCTACAATGAGCAGTTCTTC
V: TRBV20-1
D: TRBD2
size: .
J: TRBJ2-1

CDR3: CASSILTGNTIYF
DNA: TGTGCCAGCAGCATACTTACTGGAAACACCATATATTTT
V: TRBV11-3
D: .
size: many
J: TRBJ1-3

CDR3: CATNGGQGGGYTF
DNA: TGTGCCACCAATGGTGGACAGGGGGGCGGCTACACCTTC
V: TRBV19
D: TRBD1
size: few
J: TRBJ1-2

CDR3: CASRSGAGVPYYEQYF
DNA: TGTGCCAGCAGGTCCGGGGCAGGGGTCCCATACTACGAGCAGTACTTC
V: TRBV27
D: .
size: many
J: TRBJ2-7

CDR3: CASSLRTAAPETTYEQYF
DNA: TGTGCCAGCAGCTTGCGGACAGCCGCCCCAGAAACAACCTACGAGCAGTACTTC
V: TRBV11-2
D: .
size: many
J: TRBJ2-7

CDR3: CASSLSRQQINSNQPQHF
DNA: TGTGCCAGCAGTCTAAGTCGACAGCAGATTAATAGCAATCAGCCCCAGCATTTT
V: TRBV12-3/TRBV12-4
D: .
size: many
J: TRBJ1-5

CDR3: CASIDYSRGSTGELFF
DNA: TGTGCCAGCATCGACTACTCTAGGGGGTCCACCGGGGAGCTGTTTTTT
V: TRBV2
D: .
size: many
J: TRBJ2-2